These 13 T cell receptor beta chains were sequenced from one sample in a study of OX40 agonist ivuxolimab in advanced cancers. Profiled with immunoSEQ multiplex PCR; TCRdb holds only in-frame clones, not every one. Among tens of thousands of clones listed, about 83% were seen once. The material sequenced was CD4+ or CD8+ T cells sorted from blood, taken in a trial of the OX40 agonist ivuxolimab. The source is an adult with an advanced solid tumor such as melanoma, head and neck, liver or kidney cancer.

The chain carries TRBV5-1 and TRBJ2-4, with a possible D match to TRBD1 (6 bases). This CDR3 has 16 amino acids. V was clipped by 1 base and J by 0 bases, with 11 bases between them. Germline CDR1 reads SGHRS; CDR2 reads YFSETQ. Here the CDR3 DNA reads TGCGCCAGCAGCTTGTATACAGGGCGAGCCAAAAACATTCAGTACTTC. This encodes CASSLYTGRAKNIQYF. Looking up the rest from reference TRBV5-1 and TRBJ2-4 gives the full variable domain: KAGVTQTPRYLIKTRGQQVTLSCSPISGHRSVSWYQQTPGQGLQFLFEYFSETQRNKGNFPGRFSGRQFSNSRSEMNVSTLELGDSALYLCASSLYTGRAKNIQYFGAGTRLSVL.

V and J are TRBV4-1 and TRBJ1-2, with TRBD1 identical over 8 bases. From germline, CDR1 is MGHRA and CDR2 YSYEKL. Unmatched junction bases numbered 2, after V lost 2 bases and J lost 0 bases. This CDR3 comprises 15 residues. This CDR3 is CASSQTQGANYGYTF. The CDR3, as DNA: TGCGCCAGCAGCCAAACACAGGGGGCTAACTATGGCTACACCTTC.

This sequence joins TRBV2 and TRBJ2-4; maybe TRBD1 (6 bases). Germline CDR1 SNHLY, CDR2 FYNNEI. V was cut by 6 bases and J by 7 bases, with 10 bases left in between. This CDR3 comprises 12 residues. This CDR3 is CASRGGRNIQYF. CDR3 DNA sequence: TGTGCCAGCAGAGGGGGAAGGAACATTCAGTACTTC.

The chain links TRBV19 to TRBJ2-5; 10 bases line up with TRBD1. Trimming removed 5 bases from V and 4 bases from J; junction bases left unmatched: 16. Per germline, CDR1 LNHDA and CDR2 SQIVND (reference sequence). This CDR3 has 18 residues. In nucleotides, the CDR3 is TGTGCCAGTAGTCTCTCGGGACAGGGGACCATTGCTCCAGAGACCCAGTACTTC. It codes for CASSLSGQGTIAPETQYF.

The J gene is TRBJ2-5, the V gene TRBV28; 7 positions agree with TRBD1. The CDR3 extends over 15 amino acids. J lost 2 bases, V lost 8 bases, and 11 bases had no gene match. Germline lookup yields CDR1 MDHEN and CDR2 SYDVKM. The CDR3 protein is CASGQQGIMQETQYF. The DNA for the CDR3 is TGTGCCAGCGGACAACAGGGGATCATGCAAGAGACCCAGTACTTC.

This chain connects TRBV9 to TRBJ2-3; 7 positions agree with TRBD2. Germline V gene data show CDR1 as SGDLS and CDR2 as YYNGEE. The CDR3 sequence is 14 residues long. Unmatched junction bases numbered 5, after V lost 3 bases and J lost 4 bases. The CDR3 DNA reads TGTGCCAGCAGCGCCGGGGGAGGGCCAGATACGCAGTATTTT. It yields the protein CASSAGGGPDTQYF. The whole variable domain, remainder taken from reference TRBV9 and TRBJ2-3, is DSGVTQTPKHLITATGQRVTLRCSPRSGDLSVYWYQQSLDQGLQFLIQYYNGEERAKGNILERFSAQQFPDLHSELNLSSLELGDSALYFCASSAGGGPDTQYFGPGTRLTVL.

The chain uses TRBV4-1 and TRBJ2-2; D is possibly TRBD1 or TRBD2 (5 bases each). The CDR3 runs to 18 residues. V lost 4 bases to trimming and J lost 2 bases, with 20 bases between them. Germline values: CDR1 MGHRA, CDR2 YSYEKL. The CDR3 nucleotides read TGCGCCAGCAGCCGGCAACCCGTCCCGGGACCCAACACCGGGGAGCTGTTTTTT. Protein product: CASSRQPVPGPNTGELFF.

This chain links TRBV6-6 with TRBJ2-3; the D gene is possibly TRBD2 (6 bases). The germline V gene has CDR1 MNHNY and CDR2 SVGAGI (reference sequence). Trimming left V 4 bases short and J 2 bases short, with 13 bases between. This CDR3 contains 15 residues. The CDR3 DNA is TGTGCCAGCAGTTCCGGGGACTTCCTCACAGATACGCAGTATTTT. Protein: CASSSGDFLTDTQYF.

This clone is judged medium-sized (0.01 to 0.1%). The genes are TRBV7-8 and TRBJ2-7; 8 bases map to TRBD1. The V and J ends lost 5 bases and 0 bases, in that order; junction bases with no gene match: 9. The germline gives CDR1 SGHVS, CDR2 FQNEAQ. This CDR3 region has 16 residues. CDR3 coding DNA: TGTGCCAGCAGCGGACCGGGACAGGTGAACTCCTACGAGCAGTACTTC. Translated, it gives CASSGPGQVNSYEQYF.

The DNA for the CDR3 is TGTGCCAGCAGCTTCCCAGGTGCAGGGACTCACGAGCAGTACTTC. This sequence encodes CASSFPGAGTHEQYF. V and J are TRBV7-6 and TRBJ2-7; weak D call: TRBD2 (6 bases). Germline lookup yields CDR1 SGHVS and CDR2 FNYEAQ. The germline V and J ends were trimmed by 3 bases and 5 bases, with 17 bases remaining between them. The CDR3 has 15 residues.

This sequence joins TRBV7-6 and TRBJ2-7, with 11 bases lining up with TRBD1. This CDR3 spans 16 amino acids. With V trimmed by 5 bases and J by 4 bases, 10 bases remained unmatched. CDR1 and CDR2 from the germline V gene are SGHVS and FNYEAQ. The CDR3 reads CASSPTRDRGGYEQYF. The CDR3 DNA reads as TGTGCCAGCAGCCCGACCCGGGACAGGGGGGGTTACGAGCAGTACTTC.

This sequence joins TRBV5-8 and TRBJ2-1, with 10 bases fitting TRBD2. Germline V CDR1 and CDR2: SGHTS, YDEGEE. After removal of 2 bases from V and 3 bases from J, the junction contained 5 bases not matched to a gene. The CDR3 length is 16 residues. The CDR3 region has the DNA TGTGCCAGCAGCTTTCTAGCGGGGGACCTCTACAATGAGCAGTTCTTC. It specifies CASSFLAGDLYNEQFF. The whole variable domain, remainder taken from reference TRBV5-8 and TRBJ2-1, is EAGVTQSPTHLIKTRGQQATLRCSPISGHTSVYWYQQALGLGLQFLLWYDEGEERNRGNFPPRFSGRQFPNYSSELNVNALELEDSALYLCASSFLAGDLYNEQFFGPGTRLTVL.

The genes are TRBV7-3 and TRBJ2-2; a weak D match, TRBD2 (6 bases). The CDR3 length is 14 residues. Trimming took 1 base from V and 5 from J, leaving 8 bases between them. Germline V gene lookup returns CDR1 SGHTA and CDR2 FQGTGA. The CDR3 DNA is TGTGCCAGCAGCTTAAACGGGAGAACCGGGGAGCTGTTTTTT. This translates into CASSLNGRTGELFF.